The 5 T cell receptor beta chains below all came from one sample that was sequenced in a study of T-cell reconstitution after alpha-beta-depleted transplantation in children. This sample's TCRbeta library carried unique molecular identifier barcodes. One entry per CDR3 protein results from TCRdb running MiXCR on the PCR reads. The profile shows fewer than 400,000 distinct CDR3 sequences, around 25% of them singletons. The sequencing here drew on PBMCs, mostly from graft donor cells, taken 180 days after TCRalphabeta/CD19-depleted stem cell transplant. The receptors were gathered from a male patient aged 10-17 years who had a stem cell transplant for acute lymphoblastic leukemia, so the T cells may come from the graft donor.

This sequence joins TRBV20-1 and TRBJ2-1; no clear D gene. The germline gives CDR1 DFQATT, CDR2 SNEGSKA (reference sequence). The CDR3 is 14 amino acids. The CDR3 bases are TGCAGCACCCTCACCCCGACGGGTTACAATGAGCAGTTCTTC. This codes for CSTLTPTGYNEQFF.

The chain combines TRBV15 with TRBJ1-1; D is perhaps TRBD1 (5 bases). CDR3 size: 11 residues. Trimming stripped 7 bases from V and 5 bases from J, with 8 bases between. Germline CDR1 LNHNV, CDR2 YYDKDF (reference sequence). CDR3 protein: CATIWGTEAFF. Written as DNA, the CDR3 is TGTGCCACCATATGGGGGACTGAAGCTTTCTTT.

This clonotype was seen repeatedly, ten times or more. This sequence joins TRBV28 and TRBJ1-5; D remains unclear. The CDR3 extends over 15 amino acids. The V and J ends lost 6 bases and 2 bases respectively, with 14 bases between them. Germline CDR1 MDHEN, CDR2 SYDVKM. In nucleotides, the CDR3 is TGTGCCAGCAGGGGCGGGGTGATCGGCAATCAGCCCCAGCATTTT. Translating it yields CASRGGVIGNQPQHF.

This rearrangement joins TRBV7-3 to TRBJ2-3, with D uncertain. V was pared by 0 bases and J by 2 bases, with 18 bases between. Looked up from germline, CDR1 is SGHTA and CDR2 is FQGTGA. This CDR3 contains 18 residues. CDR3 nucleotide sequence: TGTGCCAGCAGCTTAACTTCGTTGACAAAAAGGGACACAGATACGCAGTATTTT. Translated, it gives CASSLTSLTKRDTDTQYF.

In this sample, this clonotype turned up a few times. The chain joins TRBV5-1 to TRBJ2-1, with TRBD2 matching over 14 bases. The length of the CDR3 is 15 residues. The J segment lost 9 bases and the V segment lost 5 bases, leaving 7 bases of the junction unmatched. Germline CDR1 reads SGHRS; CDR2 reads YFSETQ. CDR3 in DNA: TGCGCCAGCAGATCGGGACTAGCGGGAGTAAGTGAGCAGTTCTTC. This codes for CASRSGLAGVSEQFF.